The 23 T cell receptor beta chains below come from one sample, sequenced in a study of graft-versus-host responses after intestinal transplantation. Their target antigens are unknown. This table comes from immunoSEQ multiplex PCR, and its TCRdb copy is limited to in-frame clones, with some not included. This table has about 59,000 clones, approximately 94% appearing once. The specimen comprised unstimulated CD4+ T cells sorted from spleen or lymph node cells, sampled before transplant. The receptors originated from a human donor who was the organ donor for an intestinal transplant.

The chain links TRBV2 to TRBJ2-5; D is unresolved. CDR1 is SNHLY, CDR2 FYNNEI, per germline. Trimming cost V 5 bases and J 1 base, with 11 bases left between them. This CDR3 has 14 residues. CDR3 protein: CASSLRLFQETQYF. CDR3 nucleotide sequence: TGTGCCAGCAGTCTTCGACTGTTCCAAGAGACCCAGTACTTC.

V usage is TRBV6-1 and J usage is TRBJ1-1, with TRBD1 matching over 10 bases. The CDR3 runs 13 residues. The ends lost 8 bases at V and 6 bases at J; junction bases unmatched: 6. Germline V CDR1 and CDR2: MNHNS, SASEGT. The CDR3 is CASSGTGVSEAFF. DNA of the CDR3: TGTGCCAGCTCCGGGACAGGGGTCTCTGAAGCTTTCTTT.

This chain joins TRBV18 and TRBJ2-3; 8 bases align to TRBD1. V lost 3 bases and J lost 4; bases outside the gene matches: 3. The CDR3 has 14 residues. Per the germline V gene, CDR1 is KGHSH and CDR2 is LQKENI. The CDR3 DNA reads TGTGCCAGCTCACCCAGGGGGCAGGCAGATACGCAGTATTTT. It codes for CASSPRGQADTQYF.

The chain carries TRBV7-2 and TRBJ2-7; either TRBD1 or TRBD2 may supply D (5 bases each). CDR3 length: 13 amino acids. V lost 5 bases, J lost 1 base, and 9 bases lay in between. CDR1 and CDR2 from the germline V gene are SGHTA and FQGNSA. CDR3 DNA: TGTGCCAGCAGCCGGGACGGATCCTACGAGCAGTACTTC. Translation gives CASSRDGSYEQYF.

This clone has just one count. CDR3 in amino acids: CAISEGTGRRTEAFF. CDR3 bases: TGTGCCATCAGTGAGGGGACAGGGCGGAGAACTGAAGCTTTCTTT. This chain joins TRBV10-3 and TRBJ1-1; 9 bases line up with TRBD1. The CDR3 contains 15 residues. Germline V lookup: CDR1 ENHRY, CDR2 SYGVKD. The V and J ends lost 2 bases and 5 bases, in that order; junction bases with no gene match: 6.

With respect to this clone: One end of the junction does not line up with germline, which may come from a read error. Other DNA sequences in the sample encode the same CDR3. The CDR3 DNA reads as TGTGCTAGCAGTGTTATTGGCAGGGGCGCCTACAATGAGCAGTTCTTC. Translating it yields CASSVIGRGAYNEQFF. The chain is built from TRBV2 and TRBJ2-1, with a tentative D call TRBD1 (6 bases). Germline loops: CDR1 SNHLY, CDR2 FYNNEI. The CDR3 has 16 residues.

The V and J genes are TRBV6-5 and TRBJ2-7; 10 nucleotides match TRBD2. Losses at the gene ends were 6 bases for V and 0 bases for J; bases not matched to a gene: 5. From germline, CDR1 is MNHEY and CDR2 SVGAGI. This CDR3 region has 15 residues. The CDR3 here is CASRRASGGSYEQYF. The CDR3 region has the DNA TGTGCCAGCAGGCGGGCTAGCGGGGGCTCCTACGAGCAGTACTTC.

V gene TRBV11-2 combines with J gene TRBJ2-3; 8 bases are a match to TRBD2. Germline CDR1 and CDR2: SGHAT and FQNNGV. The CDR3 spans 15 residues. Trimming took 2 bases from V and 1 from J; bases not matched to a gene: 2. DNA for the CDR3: TGTGCCAGCAGCTTAAGCGGGGGAGGCACAGATACGCAGTATTTT. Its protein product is CASSLSGGGTDTQYF.

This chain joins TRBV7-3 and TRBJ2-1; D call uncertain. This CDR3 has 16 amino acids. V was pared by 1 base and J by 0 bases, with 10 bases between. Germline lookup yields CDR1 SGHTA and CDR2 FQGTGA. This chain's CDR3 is CASSLRLSSSYNEQFF. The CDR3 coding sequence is TGTGCCAGCAGCTTAAGACTGTCAAGCTCCTACAATGAGCAGTTCTTC. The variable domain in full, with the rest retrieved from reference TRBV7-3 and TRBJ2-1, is GAGVSQTPSNKVTEKGKYVELRCDPISGHTALYWYRQSLGQGPEFLIYFQGTGAADDSGLPNDRFFAVRPEGSVSTLKIQRTERGDSAVYLCASSLRLSSSYNEQFFGPGTRLTVL.

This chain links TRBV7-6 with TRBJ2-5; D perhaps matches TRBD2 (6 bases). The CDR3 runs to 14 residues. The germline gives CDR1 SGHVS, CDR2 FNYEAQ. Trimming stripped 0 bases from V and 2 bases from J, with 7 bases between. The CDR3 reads CASSLAGTQETQYF. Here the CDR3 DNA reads TGTGCCAGCAGCTTAGCCGGGACTCAAGAGACCCAGTACTTC.

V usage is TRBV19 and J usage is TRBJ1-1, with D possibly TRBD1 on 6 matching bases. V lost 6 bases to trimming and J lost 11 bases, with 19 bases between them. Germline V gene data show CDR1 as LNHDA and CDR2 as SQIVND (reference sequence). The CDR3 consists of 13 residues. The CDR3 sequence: CASRGQLRADAFF. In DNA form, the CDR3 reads TGTGCCAGTAGAGGACAGTTGAGGGCGGATGCTTTCTTT.

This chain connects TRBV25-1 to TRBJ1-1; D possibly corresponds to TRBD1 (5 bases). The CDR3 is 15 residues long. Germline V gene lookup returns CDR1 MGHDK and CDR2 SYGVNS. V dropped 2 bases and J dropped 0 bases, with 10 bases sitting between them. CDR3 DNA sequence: TGTGCCAGCAGTGAACTGGGGGGAGTGAACACTGAAGCTTTCTTT. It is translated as CASSELGGVNTEAFF.

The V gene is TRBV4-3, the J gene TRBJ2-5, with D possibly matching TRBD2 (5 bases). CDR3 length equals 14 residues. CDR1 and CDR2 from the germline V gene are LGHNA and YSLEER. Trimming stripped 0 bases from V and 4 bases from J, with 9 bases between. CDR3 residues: CASSQDGLRETQYF. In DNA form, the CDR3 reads TGCGCCAGCAGCCAAGACGGACTCAGAGAGACCCAGTACTTC.

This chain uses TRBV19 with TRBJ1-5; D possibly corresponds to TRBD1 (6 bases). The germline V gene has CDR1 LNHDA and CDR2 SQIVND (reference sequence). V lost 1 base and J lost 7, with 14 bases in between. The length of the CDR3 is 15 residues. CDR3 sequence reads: CASSIGRTVRQPQHF. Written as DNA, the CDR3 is TGTGCCAGTAGTATAGGGAGGACAGTTCGACAGCCCCAGCATTTT.

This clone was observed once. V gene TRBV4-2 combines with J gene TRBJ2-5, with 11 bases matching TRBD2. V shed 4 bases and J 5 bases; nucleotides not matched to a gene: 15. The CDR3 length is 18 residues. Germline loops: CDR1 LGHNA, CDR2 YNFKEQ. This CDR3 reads CASSRETHSGGARETQYF. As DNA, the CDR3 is TGTGCCAGCAGCCGAGAGACACATAGCGGGGGGGCTAGGGAGACCCAGTACTTC.

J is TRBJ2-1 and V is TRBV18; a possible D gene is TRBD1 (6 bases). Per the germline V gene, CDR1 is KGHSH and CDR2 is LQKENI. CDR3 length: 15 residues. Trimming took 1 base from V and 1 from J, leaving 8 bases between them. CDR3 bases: TGTGCCAGCTCACCACTTGGACAGTCCTACAATGAGCAGTTCTTC. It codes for CASSPLGQSYNEQFF.

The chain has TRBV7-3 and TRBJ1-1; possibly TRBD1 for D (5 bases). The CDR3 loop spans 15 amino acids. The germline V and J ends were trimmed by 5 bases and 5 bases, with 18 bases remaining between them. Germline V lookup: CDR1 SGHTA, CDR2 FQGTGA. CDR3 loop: CASSPSGGGDTEAFF. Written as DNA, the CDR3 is TGTGCCAGCAGCCCCTCAGGTGGGGGAGATACTGAAGCTTTCTTT.

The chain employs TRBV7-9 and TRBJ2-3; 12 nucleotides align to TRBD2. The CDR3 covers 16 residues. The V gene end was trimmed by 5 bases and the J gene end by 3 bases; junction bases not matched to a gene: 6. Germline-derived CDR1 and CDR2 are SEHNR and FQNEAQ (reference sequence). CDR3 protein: CASSNGLAGKTDTQYF. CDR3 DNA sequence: TGTGCCAGCAGCAATGGACTAGCGGGGAAAACAGATACGCAGTATTTT.

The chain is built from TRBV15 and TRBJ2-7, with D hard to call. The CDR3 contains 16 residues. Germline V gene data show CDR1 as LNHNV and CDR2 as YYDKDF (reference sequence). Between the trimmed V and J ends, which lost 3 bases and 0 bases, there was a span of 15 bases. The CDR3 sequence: CATSSSSWGSSYEQYF. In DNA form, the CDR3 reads TGTGCCACCAGCAGTTCTTCATGGGGTAGCTCCTACGAGCAGTACTTC.

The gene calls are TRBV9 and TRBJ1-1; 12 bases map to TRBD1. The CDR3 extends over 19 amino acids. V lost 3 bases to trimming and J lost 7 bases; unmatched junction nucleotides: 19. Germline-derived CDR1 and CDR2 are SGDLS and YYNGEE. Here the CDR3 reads CASSALTKRPGTGGDEAFF. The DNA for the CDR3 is TGTGCCAGCAGCGCACTAACTAAACGTCCCGGGACAGGGGGCGATGAAGCTTTCTTT.

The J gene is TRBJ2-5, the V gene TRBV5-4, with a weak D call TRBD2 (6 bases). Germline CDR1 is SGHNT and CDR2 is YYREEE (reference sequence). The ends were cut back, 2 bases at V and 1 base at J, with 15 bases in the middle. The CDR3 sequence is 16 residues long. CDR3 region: CASSLLASGAQETQYF. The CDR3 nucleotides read TGTGCCAGCAGCTTACTAGCATCGGGAGCCCAAGAGACCCAGTACTTC.

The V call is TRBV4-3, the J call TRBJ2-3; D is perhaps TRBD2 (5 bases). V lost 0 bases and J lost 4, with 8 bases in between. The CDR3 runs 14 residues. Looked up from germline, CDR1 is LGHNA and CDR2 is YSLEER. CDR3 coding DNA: TGCGCCAGCAGCCAAGATTGGGAGCCAGATACGCAGTATTTT. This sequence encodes CASSQDWEPDTQYF.

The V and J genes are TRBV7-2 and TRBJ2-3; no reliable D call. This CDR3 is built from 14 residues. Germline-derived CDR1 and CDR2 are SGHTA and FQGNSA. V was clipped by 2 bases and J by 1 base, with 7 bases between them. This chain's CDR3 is CASSLPGRTDTQYF. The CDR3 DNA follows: TGTGCCAGCAGCTTACCGGGTCGCACAGATACGCAGTATTTT.